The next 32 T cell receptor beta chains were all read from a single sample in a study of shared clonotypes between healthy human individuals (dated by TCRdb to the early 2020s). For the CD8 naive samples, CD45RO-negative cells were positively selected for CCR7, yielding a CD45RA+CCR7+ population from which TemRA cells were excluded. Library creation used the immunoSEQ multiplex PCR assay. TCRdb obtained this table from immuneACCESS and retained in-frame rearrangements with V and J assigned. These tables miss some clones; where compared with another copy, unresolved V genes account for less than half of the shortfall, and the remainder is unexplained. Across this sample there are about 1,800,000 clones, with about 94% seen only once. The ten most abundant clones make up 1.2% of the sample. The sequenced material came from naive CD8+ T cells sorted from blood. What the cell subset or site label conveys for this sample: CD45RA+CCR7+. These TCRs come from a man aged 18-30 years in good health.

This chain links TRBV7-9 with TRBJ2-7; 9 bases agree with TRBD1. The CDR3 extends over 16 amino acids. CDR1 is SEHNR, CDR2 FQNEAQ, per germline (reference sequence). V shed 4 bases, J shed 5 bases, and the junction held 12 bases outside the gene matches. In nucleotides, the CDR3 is TGTGCCAGCAGCTCAGTGGGGACAGGGAATATGCACGAGCAGTACTTC. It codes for CASSSVGTGNMHEQYF.

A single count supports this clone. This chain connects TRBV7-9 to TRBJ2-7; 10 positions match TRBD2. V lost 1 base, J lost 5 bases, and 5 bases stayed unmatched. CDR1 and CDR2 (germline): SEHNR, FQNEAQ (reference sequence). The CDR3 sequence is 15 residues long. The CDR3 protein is CASSLGGTSVDEQYF. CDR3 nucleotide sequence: TGTGCCAGCAGCTTAGGAGGGACTAGCGTAGACGAGCAGTACTTC.

CDR3 DNA: TGCGCCAGCAGCTATAGACAGGGGACTCACAATGAGCAGTTCTTC. Its protein product is CASSYRQGTHNEQFF. The chain employs TRBV5-1 and TRBJ2-1; TRBD1 matches 8 bases. With 3 bases clipped from V and 5 bases from J, the junction kept 7 bases outside the gene matches. Looked up from germline, CDR1 is SGHRS and CDR2 is YFSETQ. This CDR3 contains 15 residues.

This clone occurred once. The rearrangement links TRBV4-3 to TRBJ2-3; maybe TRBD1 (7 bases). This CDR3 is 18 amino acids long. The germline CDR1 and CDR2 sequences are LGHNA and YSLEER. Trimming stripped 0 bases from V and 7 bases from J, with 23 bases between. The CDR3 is CASSQDGGDSWLGNTQYF. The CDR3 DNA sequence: TGCGCCAGCAGCCAAGATGGAGGGGACAGTTGGCTGGGGAATACGCAGTATTTT.

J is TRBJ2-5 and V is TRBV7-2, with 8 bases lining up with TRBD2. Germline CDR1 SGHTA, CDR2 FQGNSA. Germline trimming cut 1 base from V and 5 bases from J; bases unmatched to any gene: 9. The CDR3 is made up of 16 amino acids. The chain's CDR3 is CASSLVAGQEGETQYF. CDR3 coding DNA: TGTGCCAGCAGCTTAGTAGCGGGGCAAGAGGGGGAGACCCAGTACTTC. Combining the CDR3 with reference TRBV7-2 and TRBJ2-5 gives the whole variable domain GAGVSQSPSNKVTEKGKDVELRCDPISGHTALYWYRQSLGQGLEFLIYFQGNSAPDKSGLPSDRFSAERTGGSVSTLTIQRTQQEDSAVYLCASSLVAGQEGETQYFGPGTRLLVL.

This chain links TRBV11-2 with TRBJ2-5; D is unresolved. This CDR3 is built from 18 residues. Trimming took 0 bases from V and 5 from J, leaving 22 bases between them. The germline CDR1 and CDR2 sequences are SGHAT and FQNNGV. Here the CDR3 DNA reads TGTGCCAGCAGCTTAGATTTTGGGCTAGAAACTAATTTGGAGACCCAGTACTTC. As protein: CASSLDFGLETNLETQYF.

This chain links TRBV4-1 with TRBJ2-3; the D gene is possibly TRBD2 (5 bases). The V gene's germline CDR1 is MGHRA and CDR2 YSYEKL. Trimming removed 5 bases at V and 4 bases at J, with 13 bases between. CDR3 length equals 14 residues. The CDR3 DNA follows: TGCGCCAGCAGCTTTACCCGGGATTCAGATACGCAGTATTTT. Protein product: CASSFTRDSDTQYF.

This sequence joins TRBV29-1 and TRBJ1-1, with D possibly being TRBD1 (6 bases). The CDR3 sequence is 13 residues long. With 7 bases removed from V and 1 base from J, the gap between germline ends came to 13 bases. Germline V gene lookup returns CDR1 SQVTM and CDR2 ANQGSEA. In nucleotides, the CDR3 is TGCAGCGGAGGGGGAGGCTCGAACACTGAAGCTTTCTTT. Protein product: CSGGGGSNTEAFF. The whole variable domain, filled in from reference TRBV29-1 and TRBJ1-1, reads SAVISQKPSRDICQRGTSLTIQCQVDSQVTMMFWYRQQPGQSLTLIATANQGSEATYESGFVIDKFPISRPNLTFSTLTVSNMSPEDSSIYLCSGGGGSNTEAFFGQGTRLTVV.

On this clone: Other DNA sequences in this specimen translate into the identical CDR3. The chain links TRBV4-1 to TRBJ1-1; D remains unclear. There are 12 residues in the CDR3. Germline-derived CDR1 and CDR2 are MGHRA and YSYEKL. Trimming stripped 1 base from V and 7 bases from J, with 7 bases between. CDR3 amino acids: CASSQVGSEAFF. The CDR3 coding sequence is TGCGCCAGCAGCCAAGTTGGTAGTGAAGCTTTCTTT.

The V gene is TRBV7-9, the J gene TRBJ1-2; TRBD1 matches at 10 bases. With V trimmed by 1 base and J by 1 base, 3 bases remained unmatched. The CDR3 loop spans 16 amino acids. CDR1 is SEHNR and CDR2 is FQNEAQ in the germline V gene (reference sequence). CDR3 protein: CASSLDGTGDNYGYTF. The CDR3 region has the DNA TGTGCCAGCAGCTTAGATGGGACAGGGGATAACTATGGCTACACCTTC.

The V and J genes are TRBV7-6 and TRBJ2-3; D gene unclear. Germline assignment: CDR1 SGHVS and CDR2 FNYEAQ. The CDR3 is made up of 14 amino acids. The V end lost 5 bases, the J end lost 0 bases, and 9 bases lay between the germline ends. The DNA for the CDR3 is TGTGCCAGCAGCCTCGTCGGGAGCACAGATACGCAGTATTTT. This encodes CASSLVGSTDTQYF.

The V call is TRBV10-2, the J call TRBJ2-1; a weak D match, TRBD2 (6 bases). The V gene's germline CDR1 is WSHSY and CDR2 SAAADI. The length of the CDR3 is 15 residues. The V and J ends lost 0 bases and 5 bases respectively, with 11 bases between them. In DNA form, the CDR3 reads TGCGCCAGCAGTGAGTCGAGACGGGGGAACAATGAGCAGTTCTTC. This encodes CASSESRRGNNEQFF.

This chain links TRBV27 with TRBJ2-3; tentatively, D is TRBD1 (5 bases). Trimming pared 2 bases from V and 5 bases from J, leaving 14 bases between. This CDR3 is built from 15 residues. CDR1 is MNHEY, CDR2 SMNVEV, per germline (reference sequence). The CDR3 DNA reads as TGTGCCAGCAGTTTAGGGCAGGGATTGAGAGATACGCAGTATTTT. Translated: CASSLGQGLRDTQYF.

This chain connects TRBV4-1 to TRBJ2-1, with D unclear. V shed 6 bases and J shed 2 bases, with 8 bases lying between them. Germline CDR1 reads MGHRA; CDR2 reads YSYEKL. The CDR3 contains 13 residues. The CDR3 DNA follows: TGCGCCAGCAGTTACGCGGCCTACAATGAGCAGTTCTTC. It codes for CASSYAAYNEQFF.

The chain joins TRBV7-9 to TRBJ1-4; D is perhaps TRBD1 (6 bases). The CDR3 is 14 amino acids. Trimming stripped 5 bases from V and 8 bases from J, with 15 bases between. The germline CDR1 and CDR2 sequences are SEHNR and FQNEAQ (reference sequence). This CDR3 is CASSLQGTVEKLFF. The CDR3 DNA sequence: TGTGCCAGCAGCCTGCAGGGGACGGTAGAAAAACTGTTTTTT.

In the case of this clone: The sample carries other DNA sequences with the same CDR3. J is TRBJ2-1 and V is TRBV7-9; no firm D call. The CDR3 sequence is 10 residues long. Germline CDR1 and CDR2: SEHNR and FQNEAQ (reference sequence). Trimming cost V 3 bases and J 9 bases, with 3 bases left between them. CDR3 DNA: TGTGCCAGCAGCTTCGGTGAGCAGTTCTTC. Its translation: CASSFGEQFF.

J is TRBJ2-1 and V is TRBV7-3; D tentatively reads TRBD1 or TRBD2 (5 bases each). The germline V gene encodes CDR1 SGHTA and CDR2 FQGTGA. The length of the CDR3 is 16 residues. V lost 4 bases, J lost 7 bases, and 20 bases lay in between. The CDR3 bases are TGTGCCAGCAGCTCCCAGGACATGGGAGAAGGGAATGAGCAGTTCTTC. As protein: CASSSQDMGEGNEQFF.

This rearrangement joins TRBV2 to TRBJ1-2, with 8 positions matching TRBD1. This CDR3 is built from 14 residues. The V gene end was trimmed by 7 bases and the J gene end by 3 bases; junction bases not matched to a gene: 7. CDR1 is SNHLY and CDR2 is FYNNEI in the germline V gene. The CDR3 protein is CASKGDRLYYGYTF. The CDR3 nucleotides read TGTGCCAGCAAAGGGGACAGGCTCTACTATGGCTACACCTTC.

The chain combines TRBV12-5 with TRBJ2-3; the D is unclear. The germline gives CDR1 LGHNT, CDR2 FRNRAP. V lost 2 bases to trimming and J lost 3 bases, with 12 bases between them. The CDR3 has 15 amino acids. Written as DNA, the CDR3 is TGTGCTAGTGGTTTGTGGCCGCGTCGAACAGATACGCAGTATTTT. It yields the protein CASGLWPRRTDTQYF.

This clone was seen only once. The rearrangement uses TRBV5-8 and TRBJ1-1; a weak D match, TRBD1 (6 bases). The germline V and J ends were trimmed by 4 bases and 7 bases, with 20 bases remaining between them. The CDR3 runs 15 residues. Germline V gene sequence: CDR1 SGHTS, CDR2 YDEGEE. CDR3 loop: CASSPATGTYGEAFF. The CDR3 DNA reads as TGTGCCAGCAGCCCAGCCACAGGGACGTACGGTGAAGCTTTCTTT.

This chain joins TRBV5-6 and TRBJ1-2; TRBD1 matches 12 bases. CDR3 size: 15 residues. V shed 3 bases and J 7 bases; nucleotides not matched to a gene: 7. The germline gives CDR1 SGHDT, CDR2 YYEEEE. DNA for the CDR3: TGTGCCAGCAGCTGGGGGACAGGGGGCGCGAGTGGCTACACCTTC. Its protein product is CASSWGTGGASGYTF.

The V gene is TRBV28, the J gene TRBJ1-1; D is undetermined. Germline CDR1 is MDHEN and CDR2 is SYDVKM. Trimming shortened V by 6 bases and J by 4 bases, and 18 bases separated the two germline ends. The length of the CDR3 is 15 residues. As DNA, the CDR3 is TGTGCCAGCAGCACGACAAGGGAGGAAGGCACTGAAGCTTTCTTT. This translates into CASSTTREEGTEAFF.

In DNA, the CDR3 is TGTGCCAGAAGCTGCACTGAAGCTTTCTTT. It encodes CARSCTEAFF. V is TRBV5-3 and J is TRBJ1-1, with D uncertain. TRBV5-3 is placed among ORFs of uncertain function. The length of the CDR3 is 10 residues. The germline V and J ends were trimmed by 3 bases and 4 bases, with 1 base remaining between them.

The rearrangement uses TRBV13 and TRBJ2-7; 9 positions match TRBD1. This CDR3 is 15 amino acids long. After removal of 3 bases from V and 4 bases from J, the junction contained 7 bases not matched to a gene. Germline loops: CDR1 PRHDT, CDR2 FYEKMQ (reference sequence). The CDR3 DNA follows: TGTGCCAGCAGCTTCCGGGACAGGGTTGGTTACGAGCAGTACTTC. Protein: CASSFRDRVGYEQYF.

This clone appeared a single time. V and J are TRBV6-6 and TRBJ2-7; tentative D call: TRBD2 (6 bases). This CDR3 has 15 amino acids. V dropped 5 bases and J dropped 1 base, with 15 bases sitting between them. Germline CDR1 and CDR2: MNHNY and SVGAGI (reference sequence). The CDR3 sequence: CASSLAPGASYEQYF. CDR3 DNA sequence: TGTGCCAGCAGTCTCGCCCCGGGAGCTTCCTACGAGCAGTACTTC.

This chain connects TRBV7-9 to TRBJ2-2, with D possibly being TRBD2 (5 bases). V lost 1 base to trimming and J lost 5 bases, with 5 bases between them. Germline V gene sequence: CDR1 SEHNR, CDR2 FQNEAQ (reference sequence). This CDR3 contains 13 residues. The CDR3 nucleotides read TGTGCCAGCAGCTTAGGGGAGACCGGGGAGCTGTTTTTT. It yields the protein CASSLGETGELFF.

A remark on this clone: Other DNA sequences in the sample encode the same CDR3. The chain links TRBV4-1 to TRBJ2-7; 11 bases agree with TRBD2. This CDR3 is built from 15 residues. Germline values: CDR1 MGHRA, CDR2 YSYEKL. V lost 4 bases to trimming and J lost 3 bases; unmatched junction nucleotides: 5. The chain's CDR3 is CASSLRLAGGYEQYF. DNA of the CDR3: TGCGCCAGCAGCCTCAGGCTAGCGGGAGGCTACGAGCAGTACTTC.

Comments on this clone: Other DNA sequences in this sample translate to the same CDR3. The CDR3 region is CASSLQGTGELFF. In DNA, the CDR3 is TGCGCCAGCAGCCTACAGGGGACCGGGGAGCTGTTTTTT. V and J are TRBV4-1 and TRBJ2-2; 7 bases align to TRBD1. CDR1 and CDR2 from the germline V gene are MGHRA and YSYEKL. The CDR3 has 13 amino acids. The V segment lost 4 bases and the J segment 5 bases; nucleotides outside the gene matches: 1.

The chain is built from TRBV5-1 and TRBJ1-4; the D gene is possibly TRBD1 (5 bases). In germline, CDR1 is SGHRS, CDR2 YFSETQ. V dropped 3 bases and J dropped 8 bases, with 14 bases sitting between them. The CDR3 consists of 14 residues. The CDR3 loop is CASSSTGGEEKLFF. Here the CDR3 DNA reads TGCGCCAGCAGCTCCACAGGAGGGGAGGAAAAACTGTTTTTT. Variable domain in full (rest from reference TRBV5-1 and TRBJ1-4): KAGVTQTPRYLIKTRGQQVTLSCSPISGHRSVSWYQQTPGQGLQFLFEYFSETQRNKGNFPGRFSGRQFSNSRSEMNVSTLELGDSALYLCASSSTGGEEKLFFGSGTQLSVL.

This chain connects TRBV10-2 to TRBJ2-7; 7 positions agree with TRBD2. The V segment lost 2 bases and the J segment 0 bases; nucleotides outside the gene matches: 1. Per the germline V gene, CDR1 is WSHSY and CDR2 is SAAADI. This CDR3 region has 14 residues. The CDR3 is CASSEGTTSYEQYF. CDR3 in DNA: TGCGCCAGCAGTGAGGGGACTACCTCCTACGAGCAGTACTTC.

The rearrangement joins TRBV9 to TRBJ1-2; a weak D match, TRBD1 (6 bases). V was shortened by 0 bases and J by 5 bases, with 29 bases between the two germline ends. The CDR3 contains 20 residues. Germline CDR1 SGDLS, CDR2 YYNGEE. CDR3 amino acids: CASSVATGSGGLAREYGYTF. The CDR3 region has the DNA TGTGCCAGCAGCGTAGCTACGGGTTCGGGGGGCCTCGCCCGTGAGTATGGCTACACCTTC.

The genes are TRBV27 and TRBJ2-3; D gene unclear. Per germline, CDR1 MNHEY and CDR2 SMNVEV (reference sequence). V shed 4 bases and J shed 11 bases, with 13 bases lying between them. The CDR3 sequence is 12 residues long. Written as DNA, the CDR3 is TGTGCCAGCAGTTCCACCACAATTGGGCAGTATTTT. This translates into CASSSTTIGQYF.